This T cell receptor (beta chain) came from a study of Graves' ophthalmopathy and Graves' hyperthyroidism. This clonotype was observed at least ten times. RNA transcripts served as template for amplifying TCR beta CDR3 sequences. Second-round multiplex PCR came after a first-round RT-PCR that employed HTBI primers. TCRdb re-derived calls from the multiplex PCR reads in MiXCR, one entry per CDR3 protein. This sample has about 210,000 distinct CDR3 sequences; 29% occur once, and the top ten carry over 7.5%. V was clipped by 4 bases and J by 3 bases, with 13 bases between them. The CDR3 spans 14 residues.

Sequenced input: peripheral blood. The sequence was obtained from a man in his forties or fifties with Graves' ophthalmopathy. The chain has TRBV12-3 or TRBV12-4 and TRBJ2-7, with a tentative D call TRBD2 (5 bases). Here the CDR3 reads CASSWAGPDYEQYF. CDR3 DNA: TGTGCCAGCAGTTGGGCGGGCCCCGACTACGAGCAGTACTTC.